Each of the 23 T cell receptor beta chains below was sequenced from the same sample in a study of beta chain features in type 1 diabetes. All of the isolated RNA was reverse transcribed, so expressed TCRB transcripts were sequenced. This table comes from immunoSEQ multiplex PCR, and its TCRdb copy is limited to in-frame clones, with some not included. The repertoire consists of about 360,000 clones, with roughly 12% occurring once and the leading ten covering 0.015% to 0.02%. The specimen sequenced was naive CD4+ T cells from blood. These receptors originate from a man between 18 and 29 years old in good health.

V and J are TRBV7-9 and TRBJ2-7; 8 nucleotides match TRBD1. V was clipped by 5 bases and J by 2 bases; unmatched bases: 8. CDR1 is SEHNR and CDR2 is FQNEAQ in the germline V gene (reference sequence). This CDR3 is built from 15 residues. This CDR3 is CASSNDRGPTYEQYF. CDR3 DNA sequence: TGTGCCAGCAGCAACGACAGGGGACCTACCTACGAGCAGTACTTC.

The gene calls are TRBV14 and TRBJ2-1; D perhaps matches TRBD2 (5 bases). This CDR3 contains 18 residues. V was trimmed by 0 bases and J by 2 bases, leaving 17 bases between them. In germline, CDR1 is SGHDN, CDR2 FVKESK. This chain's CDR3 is CASSQDPAVRAAYNEQFF. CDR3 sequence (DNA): TGTGCCAGCAGCCAAGATCCGGCGGTGCGGGCAGCCTACAATGAGCAGTTCTTC. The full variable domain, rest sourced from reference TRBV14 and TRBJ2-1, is EAGVTQFPSHSVIEKGQTVTLRCDPISGHDNLYWYRRVMGKEIKFLLHFVKESKQDESGMPNNRFLAERTGGTYSTLKVQPAELEDSGVYFCASSQDPAVRAAYNEQFFGPGTRLTVL.

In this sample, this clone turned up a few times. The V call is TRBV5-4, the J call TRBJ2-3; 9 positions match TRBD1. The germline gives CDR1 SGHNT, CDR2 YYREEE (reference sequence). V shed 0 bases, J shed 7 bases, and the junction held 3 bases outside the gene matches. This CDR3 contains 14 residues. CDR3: CASSLEQGANTQYF. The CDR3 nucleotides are TGTGCCAGCAGCTTGGAACAGGGGGCGAATACGCAGTATTTT.

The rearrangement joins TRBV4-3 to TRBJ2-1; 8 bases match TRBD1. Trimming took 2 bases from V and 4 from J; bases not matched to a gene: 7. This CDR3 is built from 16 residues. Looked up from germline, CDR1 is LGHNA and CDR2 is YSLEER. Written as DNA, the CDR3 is TGCGCCAGCAGCCAATCTGGCGGGACAGGATACAATGAGCAGTTCTTC. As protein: CASSQSGGTGYNEQFF.

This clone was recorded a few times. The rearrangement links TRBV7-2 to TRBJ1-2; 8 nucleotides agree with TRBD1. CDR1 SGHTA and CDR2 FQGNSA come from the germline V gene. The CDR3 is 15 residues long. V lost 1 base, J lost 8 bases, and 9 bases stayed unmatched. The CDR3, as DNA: TGTGCCAGCAGCTTAGGGGCCCCAGGGGGCTTCGGCTACACCTTC. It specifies CASSLGAPGGFGYTF.

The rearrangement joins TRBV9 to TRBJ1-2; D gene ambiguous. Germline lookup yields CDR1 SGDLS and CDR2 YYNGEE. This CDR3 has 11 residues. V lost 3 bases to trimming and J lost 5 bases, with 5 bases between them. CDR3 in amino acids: CASSALYGYTF. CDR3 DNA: TGTGCCAGCAGCGCACTTTATGGCTACACCTTC.

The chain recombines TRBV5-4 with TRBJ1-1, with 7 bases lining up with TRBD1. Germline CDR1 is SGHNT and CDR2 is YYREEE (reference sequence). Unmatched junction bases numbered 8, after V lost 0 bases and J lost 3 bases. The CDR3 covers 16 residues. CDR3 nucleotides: TGTGCCAGCAGCTTGGATAGCAGGGGGTATGACACTGAAGCTTTCTTT. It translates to CASSLDSRGYDTEAFF.

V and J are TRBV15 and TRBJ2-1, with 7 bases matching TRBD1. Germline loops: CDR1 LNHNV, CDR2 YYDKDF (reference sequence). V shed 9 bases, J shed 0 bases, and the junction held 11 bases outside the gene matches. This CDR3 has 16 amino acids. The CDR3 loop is CATDTDRLSSYNEQFF. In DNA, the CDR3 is TGTGCCACTGATACGGACAGGCTAAGCTCCTACAATGAGCAGTTCTTC.

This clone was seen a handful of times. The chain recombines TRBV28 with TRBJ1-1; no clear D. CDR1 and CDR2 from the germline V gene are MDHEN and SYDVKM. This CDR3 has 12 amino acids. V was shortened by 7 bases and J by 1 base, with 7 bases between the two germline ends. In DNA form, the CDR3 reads TGTGCCAGCATGGGCCCGAACACTGAAGCTTTCTTT. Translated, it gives CASMGPNTEAFF.

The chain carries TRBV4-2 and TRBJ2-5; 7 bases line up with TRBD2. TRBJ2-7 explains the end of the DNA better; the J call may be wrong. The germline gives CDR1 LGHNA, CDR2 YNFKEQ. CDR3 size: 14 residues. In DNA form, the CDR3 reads TGTGCCAGCAGCCAAGCTAGCGGAGATTACGAGCAGTACTTC. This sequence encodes CASSQASGDYEQYF.

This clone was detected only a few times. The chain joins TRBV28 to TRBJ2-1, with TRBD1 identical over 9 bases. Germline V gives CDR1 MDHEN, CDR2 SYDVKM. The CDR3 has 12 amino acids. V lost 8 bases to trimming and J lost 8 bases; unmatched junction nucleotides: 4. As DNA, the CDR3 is TGTGCCAGCCAGGACAGGGGTGATGAGCAGTTCTTC. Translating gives CASQDRGDEQFF.

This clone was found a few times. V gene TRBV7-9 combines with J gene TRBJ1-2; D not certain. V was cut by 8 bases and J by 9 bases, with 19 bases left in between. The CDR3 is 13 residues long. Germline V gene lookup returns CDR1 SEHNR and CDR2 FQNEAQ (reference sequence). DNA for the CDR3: TGTGCCAGCGACCTTTCGGGGAATGGGTGCTACACCTTC. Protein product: CASDLSGNGCYTF.

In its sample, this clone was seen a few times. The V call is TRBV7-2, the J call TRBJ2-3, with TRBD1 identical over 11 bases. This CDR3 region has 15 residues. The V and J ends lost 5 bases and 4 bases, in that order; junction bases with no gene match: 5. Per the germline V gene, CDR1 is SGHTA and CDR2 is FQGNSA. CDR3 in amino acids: CASSPRTGGADTQYF. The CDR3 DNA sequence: TGTGCCAGCAGCCCCAGGACAGGGGGCGCAGATACGCAGTATTTT.

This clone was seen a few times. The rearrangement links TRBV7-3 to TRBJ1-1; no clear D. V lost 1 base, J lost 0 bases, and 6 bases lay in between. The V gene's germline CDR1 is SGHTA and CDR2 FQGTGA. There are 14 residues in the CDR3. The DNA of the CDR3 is TGTGCCAGCAGCTTAAGCGGCATGAACACTGAAGCTTTCTTT. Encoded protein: CASSLSGMNTEAFF.

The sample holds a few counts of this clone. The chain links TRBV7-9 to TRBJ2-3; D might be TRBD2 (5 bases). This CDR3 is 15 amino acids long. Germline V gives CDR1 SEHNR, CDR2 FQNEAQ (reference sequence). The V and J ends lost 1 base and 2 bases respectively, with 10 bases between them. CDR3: CASSLDLLDTDTQYF. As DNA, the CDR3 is TGTGCCAGCAGCTTAGATCTACTAGACACAGATACGCAGTATTTT.

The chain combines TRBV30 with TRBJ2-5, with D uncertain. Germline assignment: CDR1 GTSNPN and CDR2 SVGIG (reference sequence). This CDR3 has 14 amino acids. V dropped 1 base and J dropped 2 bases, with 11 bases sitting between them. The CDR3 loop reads CAWSAGTGQETQYF. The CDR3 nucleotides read TGTGCCTGGAGTGCAGGAACTGGGCAAGAGACCCAGTACTTC.

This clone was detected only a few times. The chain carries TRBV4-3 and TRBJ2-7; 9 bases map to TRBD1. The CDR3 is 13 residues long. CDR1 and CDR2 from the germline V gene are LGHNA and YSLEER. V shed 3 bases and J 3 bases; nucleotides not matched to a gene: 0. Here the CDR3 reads CASSQTGGYEQYF. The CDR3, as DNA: TGCGCCAGCAGCCAGACAGGGGGCTACGAGCAGTACTTC.

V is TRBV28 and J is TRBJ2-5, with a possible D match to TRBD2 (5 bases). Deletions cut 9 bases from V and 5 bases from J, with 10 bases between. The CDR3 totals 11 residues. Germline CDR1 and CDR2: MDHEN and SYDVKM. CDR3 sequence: CASGRGETQYF. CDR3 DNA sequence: TGTGCCAGTGGCAGAGGGGAGACCCAGTACTTC.

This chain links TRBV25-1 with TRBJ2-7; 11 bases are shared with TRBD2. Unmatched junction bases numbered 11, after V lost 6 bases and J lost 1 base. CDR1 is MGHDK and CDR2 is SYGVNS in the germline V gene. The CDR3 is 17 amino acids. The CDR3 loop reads CASSRGLAGPLSYEQYF. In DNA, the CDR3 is TGTGCCAGCAGCAGAGGACTAGCGGGCCCCCTTTCCTACGAGCAGTACTTC.

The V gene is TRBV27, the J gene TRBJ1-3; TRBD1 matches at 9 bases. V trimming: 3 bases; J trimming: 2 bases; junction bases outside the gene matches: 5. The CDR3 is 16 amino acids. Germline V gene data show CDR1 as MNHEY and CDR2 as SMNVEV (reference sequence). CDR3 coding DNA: TGTGCCAGCAGTTTGGTTGGGACAGGGACTGGAAACACCATATATTTT. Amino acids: CASSLVGTGTGNTIYF.

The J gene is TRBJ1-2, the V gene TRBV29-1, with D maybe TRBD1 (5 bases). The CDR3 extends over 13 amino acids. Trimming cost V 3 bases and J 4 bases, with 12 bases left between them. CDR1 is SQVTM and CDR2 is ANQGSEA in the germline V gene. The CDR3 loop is CSVEHRGSYGYTF. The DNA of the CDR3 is TGCAGCGTTGAGCATCGGGGGAGCTATGGCTACACCTTC.

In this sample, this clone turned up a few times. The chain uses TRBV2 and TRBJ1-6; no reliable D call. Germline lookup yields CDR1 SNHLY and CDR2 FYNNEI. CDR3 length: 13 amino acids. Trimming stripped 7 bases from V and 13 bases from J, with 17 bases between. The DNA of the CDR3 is TGTGCCAGCATCTACCGGGTACCCCTTCCCCTCCACTTT. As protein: CASIYRVPLPLHF.

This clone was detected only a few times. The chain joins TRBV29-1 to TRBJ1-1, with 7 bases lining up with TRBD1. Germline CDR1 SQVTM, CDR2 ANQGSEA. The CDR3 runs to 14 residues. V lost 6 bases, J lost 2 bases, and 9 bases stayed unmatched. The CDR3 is CSVERDSQNTEAFF. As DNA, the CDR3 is TGCAGCGTCGAGAGGGACAGTCAAAACACTGAAGCTTTCTTT.